One and the same sample provided the 8 T cell receptor beta chains below, sequenced in a study of blood T cell repertoires in COVID-19. Sequencing used immunoSEQ multiplex PCR; TCRdb keeps in-frame clones, though not all of them. This repertoire shows over 110,000 clones, 88% found once; its top ten account for 25% to 35%. Sequenced material: peripheral blood. These receptors originate from a human donor in a cohort sampled during active COVID-19.

The chain recombines TRBV5-1 with TRBJ2-3, with unresolved D. V gave up 4 bases and J gave up 1 base, with 13 bases separating them. Germline V gives CDR1 SGHRS, CDR2 YFSETQ. The CDR3 runs to 15 residues. This CDR3 is CASSAPERGTDTQYF. The DNA for the CDR3 is TGCGCCAGCAGCGCCCCCGAGCGTGGCACAGATACGCAGTATTTT.

The genes are TRBV6-5 and TRBJ1-3; 7 nucleotides line up with TRBD1. From germline, CDR1 is MNHEY and CDR2 SVGAGI. Trimming removed 4 bases from V and 4 bases from J; junction bases left unmatched: 7. The CDR3 has 15 amino acids. CDR3 sequence (DNA): TGTGCCAGCAGTTCCGACAGGGCTACAGGAAACACCATATATTTT. This codes for CASSSDRATGNTIYF.

The chain links TRBV4-2 to TRBJ2-3; 10 bases map to TRBD1. The V and J ends lost 3 bases and 0 bases, in that order; junction bases with no gene match: 6. This CDR3 is 17 amino acids long. The germline CDR1 and CDR2 sequences are LGHNA and YNFKEQ. The CDR3 reads CASSHPDRGGSTDTQYF. CDR3 coding DNA: TGTGCCAGCAGCCACCCGGACAGGGGGGGGAGCACAGATACGCAGTATTTT.

The rearrangement joins TRBV7-2 to TRBJ2-5; TRBD1 aligns across 8 bases. The CDR3 extends over 16 amino acids. Germline values: CDR1 SGHTA, CDR2 FQGNSA. With 5 bases clipped from V and 7 bases from J, the junction kept 15 bases outside the gene matches. CDR3 bases: TGTGCCAGCAGCCCCCCCGGACAGGGCCCACCGGGGACCCAGTACTTC. Encoded protein: CASSPPGQGPPGTQYF.

V is TRBV24-1 and J is TRBJ1-2; 10 bases match TRBD1. From germline, CDR1 is KGHDR and CDR2 SFDVKD. The CDR3 length is 16 residues. The V segment lost 1 base and the J segment 3 bases; nucleotides outside the gene matches: 4. The CDR3 nucleotides are TGTGCCACCAGTGATTTTTCTGGGACAGGGGACTATGGCTACACCTTC. Its protein is CATSDFSGTGDYGYTF.

This clone turned up a few times. The identical CDR3 is also encoded by other nucleotide sequences in the sample. The chain employs TRBV5-1 and TRBJ1-4; 10 nucleotides agree with TRBD1. Germline V gene data show CDR1 as SGHRS and CDR2 as YFSETQ. Trimming cost V 2 bases and J 7 bases; bases outside gene matches: 2. The CDR3 is made up of 14 amino acids. The chain's CDR3 is CASSFGQGGEKLFF. The CDR3 DNA follows: TGCGCCAGCAGCTTCGGACAGGGGGGTGAAAAACTGTTTTTT.

This clone is a singleton in its sample. The chain combines TRBV2 with TRBJ1-1; D not resolved. Germline assignment: CDR1 SNHLY and CDR2 FYNNEI. The V end was cut by 1 base, the J end by 4 bases, with 7 bases between. There are 13 residues in the CDR3. The CDR3 bases are TGTGCCAGCAGTGAAGGCGGAATCACTGAAGCTTTCTTT. It codes for CASSEGGITEAFF.

The chain has TRBV7-9 and TRBJ2-1, with 7 nucleotides matching TRBD1. The CDR3 covers 15 residues. The V gene end was trimmed by 1 base and the J gene end by 6 bases; junction bases not matched to a gene: 6. CDR1 is SEHNR and CDR2 is FQNEAQ in the germline V gene (reference sequence). CDR3 region: CASSLVGGAGNEQFF. The DNA of the CDR3 is TGTGCCAGCAGCTTAGTAGGGGGCGCGGGCAATGAGCAGTTCTTC.